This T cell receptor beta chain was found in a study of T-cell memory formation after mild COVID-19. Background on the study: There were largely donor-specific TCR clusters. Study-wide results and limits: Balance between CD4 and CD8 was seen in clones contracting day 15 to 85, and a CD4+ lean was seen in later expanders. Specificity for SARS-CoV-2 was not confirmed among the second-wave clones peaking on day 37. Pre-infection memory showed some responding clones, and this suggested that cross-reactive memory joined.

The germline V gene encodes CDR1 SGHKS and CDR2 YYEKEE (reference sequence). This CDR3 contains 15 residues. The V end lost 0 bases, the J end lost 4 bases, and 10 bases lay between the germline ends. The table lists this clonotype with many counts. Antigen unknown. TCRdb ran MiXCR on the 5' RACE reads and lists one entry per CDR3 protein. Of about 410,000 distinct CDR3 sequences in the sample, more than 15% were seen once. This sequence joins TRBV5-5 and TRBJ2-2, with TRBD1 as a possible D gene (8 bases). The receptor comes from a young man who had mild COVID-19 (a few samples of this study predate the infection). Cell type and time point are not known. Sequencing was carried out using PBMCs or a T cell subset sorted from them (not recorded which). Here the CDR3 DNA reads TGTGCCAGCAGCTTGGACAGGGGGGGCACCGGGGAGCTGTTTTTT. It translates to CASSLDRGGTGELFF.